This TCR beta chain was obtained from a study of brain T cells in children with intractable seizures. Time point of the sample: blood from clinic visit 5 months post-surgery; TSC patient then seizure free. The sequenced cases were selected for having the highest brain T cell transcript signatures. Before surgery, patients took at least one anti-epileptic drug. V dropped 1 base and J dropped 8; count of bases not matched to a gene: 11. Germline-derived CDR1 and CDR2 are MGHRA and YSYEKL. The CDR3 loop spans 16 amino acids. General study points: Pre- and post-surgery blood differed in depth, so pre-surgery absences may be undersampling. Only CDR3 sequence similarity suggested viral specificity, without known HCMV serostatus.

Concerning this clone: Its matching antigen is unknown.

The method was immunoSEQ multiplex PCR; TCRdb's version includes in-frame clones alone and lacks a portion of them. The sample consists of about 340,000 clones, approximately 93% of them appearing once. The chain uses TRBV4-1 and TRBJ1-2, with 9 bases identical to TRBD1. Here the sequenced sample was peripheral blood, taken approximately 5 months after surgery. This receptor was identified in a boy younger than two with tuberous sclerosis and intractable seizures. CDR3 sequence (DNA): TGCGCCAGCAGCCAAGCCTACAGGGGGCCCACGGGGGGCTACACCTTC. Translated: CASSQAYRGPTGGYTF.